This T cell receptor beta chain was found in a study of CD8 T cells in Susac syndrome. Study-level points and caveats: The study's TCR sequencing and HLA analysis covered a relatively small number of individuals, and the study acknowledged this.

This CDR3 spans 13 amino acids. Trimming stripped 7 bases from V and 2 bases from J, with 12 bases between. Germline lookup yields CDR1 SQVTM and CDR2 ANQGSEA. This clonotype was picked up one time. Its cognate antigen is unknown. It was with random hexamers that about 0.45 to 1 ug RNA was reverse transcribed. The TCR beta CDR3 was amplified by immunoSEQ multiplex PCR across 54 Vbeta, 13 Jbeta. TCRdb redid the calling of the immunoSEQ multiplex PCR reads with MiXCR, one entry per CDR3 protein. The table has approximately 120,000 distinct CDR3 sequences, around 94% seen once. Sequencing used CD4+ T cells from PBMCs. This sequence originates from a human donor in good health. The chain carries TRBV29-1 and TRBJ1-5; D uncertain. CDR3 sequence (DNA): TGCAGCGCTGCATTTGGGGGCAATCAGCCCCAGCATTTT. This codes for CSAAFGGNQPQHF. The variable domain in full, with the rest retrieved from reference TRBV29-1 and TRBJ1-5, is SAVISQKPSRDICQRGTSLTIQCQVDSQVTMMFWYRQQPGQSLTLIATANQGSEATYESGFVIDKFPISRPNLTFSTLTVSNMSPEDSSIYLCSAAFGGNQPQHFGDGTRLSIL.